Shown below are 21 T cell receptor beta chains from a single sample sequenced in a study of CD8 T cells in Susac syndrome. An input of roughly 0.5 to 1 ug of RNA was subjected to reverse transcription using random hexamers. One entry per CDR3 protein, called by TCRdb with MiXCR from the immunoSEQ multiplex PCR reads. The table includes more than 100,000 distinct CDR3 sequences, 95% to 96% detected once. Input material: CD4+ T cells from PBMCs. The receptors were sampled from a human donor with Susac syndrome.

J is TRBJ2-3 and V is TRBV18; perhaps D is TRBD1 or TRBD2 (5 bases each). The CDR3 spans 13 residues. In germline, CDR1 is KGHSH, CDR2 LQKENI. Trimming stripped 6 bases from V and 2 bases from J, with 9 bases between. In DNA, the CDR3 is TGTGCCAGCTCGCCCGGGACCACAGATACGCAGTATTTT. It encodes CASSPGTTDTQYF.

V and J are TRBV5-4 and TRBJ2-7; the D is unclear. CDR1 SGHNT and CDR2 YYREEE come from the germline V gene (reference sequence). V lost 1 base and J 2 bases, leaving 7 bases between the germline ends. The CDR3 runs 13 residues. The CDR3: CASSLTGTYEQYF. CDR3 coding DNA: TGTGCCAGCAGCTTGACGGGTACCTACGAGCAGTACTTC.

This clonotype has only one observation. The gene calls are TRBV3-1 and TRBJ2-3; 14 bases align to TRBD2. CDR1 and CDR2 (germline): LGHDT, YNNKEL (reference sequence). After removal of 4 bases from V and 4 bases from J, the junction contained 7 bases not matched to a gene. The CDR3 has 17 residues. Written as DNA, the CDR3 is TGTGCCAGCAGCCCTGGGACTAGCGGGAGAAGTTCAGATACGCAGTATTTT. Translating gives CASSPGTSGRSSDTQYF.

CDR3: CASSLRVLEQYF. Written as DNA, the CDR3 is TGTGCCAGCAGTCTCCGTGTCCTCGAGCAGTACTTC. The J gene is TRBJ2-7, the V gene TRBV12-3 or TRBV12-4; D gene unclear. Trimming cost V 5 bases and J 6 bases, with 11 bases left between them. The CDR3 sequence is 12 residues long.

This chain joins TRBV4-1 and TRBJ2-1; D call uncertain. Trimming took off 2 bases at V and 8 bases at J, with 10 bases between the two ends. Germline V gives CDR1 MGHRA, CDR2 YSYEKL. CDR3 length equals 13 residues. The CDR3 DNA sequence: TGCGCCAGCAGCCAACCCCCATGGCATGAGCAGTTCTTC. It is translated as CASSQPPWHEQFF.

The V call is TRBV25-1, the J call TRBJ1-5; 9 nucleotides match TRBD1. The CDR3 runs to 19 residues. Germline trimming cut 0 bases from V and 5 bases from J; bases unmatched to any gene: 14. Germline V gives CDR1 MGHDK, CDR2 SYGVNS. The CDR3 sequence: CASSEYQRVQGAPHQPQHF. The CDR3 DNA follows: TGTGCCAGCAGTGAATATCAAAGGGTACAGGGGGCTCCACATCAGCCCCAGCATTTT.

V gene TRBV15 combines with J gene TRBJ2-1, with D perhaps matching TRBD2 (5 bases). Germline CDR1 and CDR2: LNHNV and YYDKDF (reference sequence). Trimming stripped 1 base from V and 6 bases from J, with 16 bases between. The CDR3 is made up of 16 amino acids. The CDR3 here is CATSRGLAAVGNEQFF. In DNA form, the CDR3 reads TGTGCCACCAGCAGAGGGCTAGCAGCCGTAGGCAATGAGCAGTTCTTC.

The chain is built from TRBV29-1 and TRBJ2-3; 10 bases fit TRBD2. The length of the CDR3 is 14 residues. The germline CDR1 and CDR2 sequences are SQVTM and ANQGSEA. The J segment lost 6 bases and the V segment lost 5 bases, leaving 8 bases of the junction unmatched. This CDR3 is CSVSSGRAVDTQYF. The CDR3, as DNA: TGCAGCGTTAGCAGCGGGAGGGCCGTGGATACGCAGTATTTT.

CDR3 sequence: CAWRPAGMRTGELFF. CDR3 in DNA: TGTGCCTGGAGACCGGCAGGAATGCGCACCGGGGAGCTGTTTTTT. The rearrangement links TRBV30 to TRBJ2-2; D gene ambiguous. CDR3 length equals 15 residues. Germline values: CDR1 GTSNPN, CDR2 SVGIG (reference sequence). Trimming took 3 bases from V and 4 from J, leaving 15 bases between them.

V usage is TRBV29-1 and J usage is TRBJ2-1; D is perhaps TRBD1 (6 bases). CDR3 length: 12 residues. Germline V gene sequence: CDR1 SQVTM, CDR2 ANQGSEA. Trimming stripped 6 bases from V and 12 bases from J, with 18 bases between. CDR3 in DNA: TGCAGCGTCCCAGGGGTGAAGACTGGGCAGTTCTTC. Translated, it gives CSVPGVKTGQFF.

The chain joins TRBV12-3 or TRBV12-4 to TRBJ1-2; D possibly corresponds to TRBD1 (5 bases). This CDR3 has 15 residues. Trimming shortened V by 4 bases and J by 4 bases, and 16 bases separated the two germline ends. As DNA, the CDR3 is TGTGCCAGCAGTTCCCGGGGGACGCCCCTCTATGGCTACACCTTC. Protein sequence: CASSSRGTPLYGYTF.

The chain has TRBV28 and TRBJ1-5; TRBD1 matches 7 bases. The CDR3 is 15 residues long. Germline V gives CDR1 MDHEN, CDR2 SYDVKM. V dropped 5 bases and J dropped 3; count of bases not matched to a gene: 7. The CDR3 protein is CASSPTGANNQPQHF. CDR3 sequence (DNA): TGTGCCAGCAGTCCCACAGGGGCCAACAATCAGCCCCAGCATTTT.

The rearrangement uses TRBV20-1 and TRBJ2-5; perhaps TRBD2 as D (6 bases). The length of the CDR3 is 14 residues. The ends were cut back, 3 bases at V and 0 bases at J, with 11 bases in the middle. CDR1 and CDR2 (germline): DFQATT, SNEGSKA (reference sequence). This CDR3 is CSASGLADQETQYF. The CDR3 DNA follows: TGCAGTGCTAGCGGTTTAGCGGACCAAGAGACCCAGTACTTC.

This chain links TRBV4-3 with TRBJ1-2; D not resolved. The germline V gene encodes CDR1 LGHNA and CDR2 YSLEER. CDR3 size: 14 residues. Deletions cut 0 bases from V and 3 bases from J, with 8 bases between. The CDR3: CASSQDGWDYGYTF. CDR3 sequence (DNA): TGCGCCAGCAGCCAAGATGGGTGGGACTATGGCTACACCTTC.

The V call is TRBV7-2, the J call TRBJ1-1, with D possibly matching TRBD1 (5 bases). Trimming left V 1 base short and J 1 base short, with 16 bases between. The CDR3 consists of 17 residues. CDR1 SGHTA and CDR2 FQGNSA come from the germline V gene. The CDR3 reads CASSLVAGSPENTEAFF. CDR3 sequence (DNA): TGTGCCAGCAGCTTAGTCGCAGGGAGCCCTGAGAACACTGAAGCTTTCTTT.

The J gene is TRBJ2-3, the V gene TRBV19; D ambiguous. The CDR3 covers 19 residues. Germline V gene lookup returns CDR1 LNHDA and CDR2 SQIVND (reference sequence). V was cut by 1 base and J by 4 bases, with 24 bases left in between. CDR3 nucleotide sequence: TGTGCCAGTAGTATAGCCCTTGGCGGAGCGCTTAGTAATGCAGATACGCAGTATTTT. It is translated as CASSIALGGALSNADTQYF.

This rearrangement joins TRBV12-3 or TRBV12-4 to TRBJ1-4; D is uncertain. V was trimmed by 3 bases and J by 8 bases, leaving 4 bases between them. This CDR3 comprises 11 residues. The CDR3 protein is CASSFKEKLFF. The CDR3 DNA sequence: TGTGCCAGCAGTTTTAAGGAAAAACTGTTTTTT.

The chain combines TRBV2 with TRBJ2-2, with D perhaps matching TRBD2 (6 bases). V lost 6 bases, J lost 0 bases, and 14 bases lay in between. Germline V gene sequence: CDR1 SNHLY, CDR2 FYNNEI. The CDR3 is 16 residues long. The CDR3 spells CASSFPGLSNTGELFF. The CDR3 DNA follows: TGTGCCAGCAGCTTTCCGGGACTCTCGAACACCGGGGAGCTGTTTTTT. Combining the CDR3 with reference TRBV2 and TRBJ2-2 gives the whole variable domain EPEVTQTPSHQVTQMGQEVILRCVPISNHLYFYWYRQILGQKVEFLVSFYNNEISEKSEIFDDQFSVERPDGSNFTLKIRSTKLEDSAMYFCASSFPGLSNTGELFFGEGSRLTVL.

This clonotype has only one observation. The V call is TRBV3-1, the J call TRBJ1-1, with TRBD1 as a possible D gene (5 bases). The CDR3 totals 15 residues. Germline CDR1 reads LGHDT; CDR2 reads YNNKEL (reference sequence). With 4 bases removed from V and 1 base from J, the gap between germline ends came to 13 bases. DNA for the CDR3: TGTGCCAGCAGCCCAATCGTGGGGACGAACACTGAAGCTTTCTTT. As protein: CASSPIVGTNTEAFF.

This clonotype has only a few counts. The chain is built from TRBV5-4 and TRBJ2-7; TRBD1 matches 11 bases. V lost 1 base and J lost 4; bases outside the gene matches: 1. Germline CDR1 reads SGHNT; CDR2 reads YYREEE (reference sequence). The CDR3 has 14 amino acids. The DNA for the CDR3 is TGTGCCAGCAGCTTGAGGGACAGGGGGTACGAGCAGTACTTC. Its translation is CASSLRDRGYEQYF.

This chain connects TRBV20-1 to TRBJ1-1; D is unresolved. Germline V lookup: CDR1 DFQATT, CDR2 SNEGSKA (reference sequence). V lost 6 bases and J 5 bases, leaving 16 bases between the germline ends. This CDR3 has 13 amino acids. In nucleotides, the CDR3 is TGCAGTGCCACCTGGTTGAGGGTGACTGAAGCTTTCTTT. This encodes CSATWLRVTEAFF.